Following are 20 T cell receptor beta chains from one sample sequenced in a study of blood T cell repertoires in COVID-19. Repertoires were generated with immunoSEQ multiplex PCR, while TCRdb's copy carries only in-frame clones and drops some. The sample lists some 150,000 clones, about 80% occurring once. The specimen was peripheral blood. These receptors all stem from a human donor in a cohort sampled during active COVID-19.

The CDR3 loop is CASSYRDTEAFF. CDR3 nucleotide sequence: TGTGCCAGCAGTTATCGGGATACTGAAGCTTTCTTT. The genes are TRBV6-5 and TRBJ1-1; D remains ambiguous. The V and J ends lost 3 bases and 5 bases respectively, with 7 bases between them. CDR1 is MNHEY, CDR2 SVGAGI, per germline. The CDR3 consists of 12 residues.

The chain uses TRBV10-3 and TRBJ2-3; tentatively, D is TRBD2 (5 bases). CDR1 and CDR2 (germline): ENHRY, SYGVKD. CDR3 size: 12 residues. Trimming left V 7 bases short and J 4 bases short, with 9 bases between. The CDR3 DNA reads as TGTGCCATCAACGGGGAGTCAGATACGCAGTATTTT. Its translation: CAINGESDTQYF.

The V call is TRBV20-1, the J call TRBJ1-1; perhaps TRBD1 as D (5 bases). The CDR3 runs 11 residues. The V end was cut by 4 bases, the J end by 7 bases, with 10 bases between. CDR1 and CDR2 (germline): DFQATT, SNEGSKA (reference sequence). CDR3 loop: CSAIKGVEAFF. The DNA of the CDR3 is TGCAGTGCTATAAAAGGGGTTGAAGCTTTCTTT.

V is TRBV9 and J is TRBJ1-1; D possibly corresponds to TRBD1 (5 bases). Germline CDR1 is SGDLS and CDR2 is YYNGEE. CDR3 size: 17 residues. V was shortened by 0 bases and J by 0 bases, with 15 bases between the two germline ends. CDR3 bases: TGTGCCAGCAGCGTAGCTAAAGGGGCGGGGATGAACACTGAAGCTTTCTTT. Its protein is CASSVAKGAGMNTEAFF.

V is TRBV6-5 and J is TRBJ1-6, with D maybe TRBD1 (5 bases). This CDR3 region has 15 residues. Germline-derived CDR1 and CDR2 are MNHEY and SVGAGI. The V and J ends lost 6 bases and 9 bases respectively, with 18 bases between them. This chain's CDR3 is CASSRGLVNISPLHF. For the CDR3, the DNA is TGTGCCAGCAGCCGGGGGTTGGTGAATATTTCACCCCTCCACTTT.

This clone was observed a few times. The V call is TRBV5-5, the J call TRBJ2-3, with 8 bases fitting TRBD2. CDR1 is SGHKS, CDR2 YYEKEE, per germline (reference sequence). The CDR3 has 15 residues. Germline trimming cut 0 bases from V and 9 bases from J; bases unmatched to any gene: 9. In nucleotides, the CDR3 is TGTGCCAGCAGCTTGGTTAGCGGGGCGGTAGCCACGCAGTATTTT. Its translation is CASSLVSGAVATQYF.

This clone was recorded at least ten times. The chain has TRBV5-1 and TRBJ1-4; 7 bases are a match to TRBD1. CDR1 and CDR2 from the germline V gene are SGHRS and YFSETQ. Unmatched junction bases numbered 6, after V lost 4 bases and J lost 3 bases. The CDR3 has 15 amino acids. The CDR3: CASSKDRQANEKLFF. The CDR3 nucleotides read TGCGCCAGCAGCAAGGACAGGCAGGCTAATGAAAAACTGTTTTTT.

The CDR3 here is CASSQWTVGLVSDTQYF. In nucleotides, the CDR3 is TGTGCCAGCAGCCAGTGGACAGTCGGCCTAGTTTCAGATACGCAGTATTTT. The chain joins TRBV4-2 to TRBJ2-3; possible D gene TRBD1, 6 bases. CDR3 length: 17 residues. Germline V gene lookup returns CDR1 LGHNA and CDR2 YNFKEQ. V lost 3 bases to trimming and J lost 4 bases, with 20 bases between them.

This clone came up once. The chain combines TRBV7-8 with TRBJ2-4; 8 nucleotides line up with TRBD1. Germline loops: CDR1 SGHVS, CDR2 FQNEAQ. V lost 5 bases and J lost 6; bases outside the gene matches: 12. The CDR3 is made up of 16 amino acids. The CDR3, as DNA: TGTGCCAGCAGCGCACAGGGGGTCCACTCCTTAAACATTCAGTACTTC. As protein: CASSAQGVHSLNIQYF.

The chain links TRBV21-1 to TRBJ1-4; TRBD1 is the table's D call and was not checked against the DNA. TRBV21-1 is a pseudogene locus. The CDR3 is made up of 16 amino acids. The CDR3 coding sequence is TGTGCCAGCAGCAGCCTGCCCCGGGACAGGTTTGAAAAACTGTTTTTT. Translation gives CASSSLPRDRFEKLFF.

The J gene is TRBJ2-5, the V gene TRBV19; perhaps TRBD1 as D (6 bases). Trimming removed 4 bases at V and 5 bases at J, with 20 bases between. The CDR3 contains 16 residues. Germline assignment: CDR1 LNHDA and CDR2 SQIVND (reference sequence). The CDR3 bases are TGTGCCAGTAGTAGAGCCTTACAGGGTAATGTGGAGACCCAGTACTTC. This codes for CASSRALQGNVETQYF.

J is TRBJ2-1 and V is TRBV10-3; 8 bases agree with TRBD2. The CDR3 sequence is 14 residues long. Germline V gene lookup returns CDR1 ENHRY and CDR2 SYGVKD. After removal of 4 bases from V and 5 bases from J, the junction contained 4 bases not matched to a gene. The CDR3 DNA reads TGTGCCATCAGTGGGGGGACTAGAGACAATGAGCAGTTCTTC. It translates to CAISGGTRDNEQFF.

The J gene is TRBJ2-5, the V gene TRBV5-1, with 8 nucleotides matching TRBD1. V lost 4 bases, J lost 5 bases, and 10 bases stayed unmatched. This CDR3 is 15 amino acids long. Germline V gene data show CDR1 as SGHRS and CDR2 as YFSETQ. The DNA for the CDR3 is TGCGCCAGCAGCCCTTCACAGGGGGTGCAGGAGACCCAGTACTTC. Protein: CASSPSQGVQETQYF.

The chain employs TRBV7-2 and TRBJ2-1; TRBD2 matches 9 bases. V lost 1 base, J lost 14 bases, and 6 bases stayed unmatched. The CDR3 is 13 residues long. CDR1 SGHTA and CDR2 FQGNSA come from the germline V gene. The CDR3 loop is CASSLDWTSDEFF. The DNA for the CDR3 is TGTGCCAGCAGCTTAGATTGGACTAGCGATGAGTTCTTC.

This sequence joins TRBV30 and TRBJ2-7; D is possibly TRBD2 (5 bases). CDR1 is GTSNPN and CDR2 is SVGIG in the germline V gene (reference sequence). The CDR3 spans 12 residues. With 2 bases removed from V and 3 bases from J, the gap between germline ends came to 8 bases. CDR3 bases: TGTGCCTGGAGTCCCCGGGGCTACGAGCAGTACTTC. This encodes CAWSPRGYEQYF.

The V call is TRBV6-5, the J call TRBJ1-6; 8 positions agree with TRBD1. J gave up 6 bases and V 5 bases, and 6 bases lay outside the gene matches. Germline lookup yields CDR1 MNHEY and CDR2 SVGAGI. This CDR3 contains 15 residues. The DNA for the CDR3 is TGTGCCAGCAGTAGCCAGGGGGCCCTTAATTCACCCCTCCACTTT. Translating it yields CASSSQGALNSPLHF.

As DNA, the CDR3 is TGTGCCAGCAGTAAAATAGCGGGAGGGCCAGATACGCAGTATTTT. It encodes CASSKIAGGPDTQYF. The chain carries TRBV6-5 and TRBJ2-3; 11 bases are shared with TRBD2. Germline V lookup: CDR1 MNHEY, CDR2 SVGAGI. The trim removed 5 bases at V and 4 bases at J, leaving 5 bases unmatched. The CDR3 covers 15 residues.

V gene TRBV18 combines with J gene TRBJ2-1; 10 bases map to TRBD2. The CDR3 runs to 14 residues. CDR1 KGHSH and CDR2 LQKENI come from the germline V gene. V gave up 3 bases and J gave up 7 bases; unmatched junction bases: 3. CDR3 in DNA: TGTGCCAGCTCACCCGGGACTAGCGATAATGAGCAGTTCTTC. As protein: CASSPGTSDNEQFF.

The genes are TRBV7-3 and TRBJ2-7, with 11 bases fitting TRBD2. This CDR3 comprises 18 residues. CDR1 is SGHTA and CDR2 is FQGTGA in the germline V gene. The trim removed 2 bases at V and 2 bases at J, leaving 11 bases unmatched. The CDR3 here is CASSLRSSTSGTTYEQYF. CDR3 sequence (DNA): TGTGCCAGCAGCTTACGTTCATCGACTAGCGGGACGACCTACGAGCAGTACTTC.

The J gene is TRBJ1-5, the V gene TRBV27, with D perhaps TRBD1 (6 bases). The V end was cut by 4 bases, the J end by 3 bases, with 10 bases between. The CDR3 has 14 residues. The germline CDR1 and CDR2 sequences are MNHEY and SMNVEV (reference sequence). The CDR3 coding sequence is TGTGCCAGCAGTTACGGACAGACCAATCAGCCCCAGCATTTT. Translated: CASSYGQTNQPQHF.